The clone carrying this TCR beta chain was seen just once. What it binds is not known. Treatment denoted: some 20 received Ad26.COV2.S at low or high dose, single or two shots; 5 received placebo; per-sample allocation not given. Day 63 following the first vaccine or placebo injection was when the samples were taken. These data belong to a study of Ad26.COV2.S vaccination and SARS-CoV-2 variants. Study findings and constraints: People who got the vaccine had more spike-specific TCR breadth than people who got placebo. There was a possibility that the TCR breadth and depth analyses underestimated total T cell responses.

Using immunoSEQ multiplex PCR, the repertoire was profiled, and TCRdb retains in-frame clones only, with some absent. The table has hundreds of thousands of clones, roughly 90% seen once. The CDR3 runs 16 residues. From germline, CDR1 is KGHSH and CDR2 LQKENI. Trimming took 3 bases from V and 3 from J, leaving 15 bases between them. The chain couples TRBV18 to TRBJ2-1, with D possibly matching TRBD2 (5 bases). The sequence was collected from a person aged 18 to 59 who received the Ad26.COV2.S COVID-19 vaccine or a placebo. The sample here was peripheral blood, taken in a trial of Ad26.COV2.S vaccine versus placebo. The CDR3 protein is CASSPTSAADYNEQFF. The CDR3 bases are TGTGCCAGCTCACCGACTTCAGCGGCAGACTACAATGAGCAGTTCTTC.